This is a list of T cell receptor beta chains from one sample in a study of molecular identifiers for immune sequencing clone quantification. MiXCR, applied by TCRdb to the PCR reads, yields one record per CDR3 protein. The sample yields more than 550,000 distinct CDR3 sequences, around 25% seen once. Material: naive CD8+ T cells from blood, with Jurkat cell RNA spiked in. The source of these receptors is a human donor in good health. Some libraries in this study had Jurkat cell RNA spiked in. Both conserved end residues are part of each CDR3. Each record gives: CDR3 length, D gene, V gene, J gene, clone size, CDR3 DNA, CDR3 protein. A D gene is named only where the DNA matches it firmly. Size tells how often a clone was seen (once, few, many) or the class of an expanded clone, and some rows leave it out.

cdr3_length: 18; d_call: TRBD1; v_call: TRBV7-8; j_call: TRBJ2-7; clone_size: .; cdr3_nt: TGTGCCAGCAGTTCCGGCTCGTGGATGGGACAGGGTACCTACGAGCAGTACTTC; cdr3_aa: CASSSGSWMGQGTYEQYF
cdr3_length: 13; d_call: TRBD1; v_call: TRBV4-3; j_call: TRBJ1-5; clone_size: many; cdr3_nt: TGCGCCAGCAGCCAGACAGGGGAAGGGCCCCAGCATTTT; cdr3_aa: CASSQTGEGPQHF
cdr3_length: 12; d_call: TRBD1; v_call: TRBV10-3; j_call: TRBJ2-3; clone_size: many; cdr3_nt: TGTGCCATTGGGACAGGGGATTTTGCGCAGTATTTT; cdr3_aa: CAIGTGDFAQYF
cdr3_length: 17; d_call: .; v_call: TRBV4-3; j_call: TRBJ1-4; clone_size: many; cdr3_nt: TGCGCCAGCAGCCAAGATCGGGGGGTTAGGACTAATGAAAAACTGTTTTTT; cdr3_aa: CASSQDRGVRTNEKLFF
cdr3_length: 12; d_call: .; v_call: TRBV27; j_call: TRBJ1-1; clone_size: many; cdr3_nt: TGTGCCAGCAAGGAGGGAGCCACTGAAGCTTTCTTT; cdr3_aa: CASKEGATEAFF
cdr3_length: 13; d_call: .; v_call: TRBV7-9; j_call: TRBJ2-7; clone_size: many; cdr3_nt: TGTGCCAGCAGCGACACAGGGTACTACGAGCAGTACTTC; cdr3_aa: CASSDTGYYEQYF
cdr3_length: 16; d_call: TRBD1; v_call: TRBV6-1; j_call: TRBJ2-3; clone_size: many; cdr3_nt: TGTGCCAGCAGTGATTGGGCAGGGGGCCTCGCAGATACGCAGTATTTT; cdr3_aa: CASSDWAGGLADTQYF
cdr3_length: 14; d_call: .; v_call: TRBV7-9; j_call: TRBJ1-1; clone_size: .; cdr3_nt: TGTGCCAGCAGCTTAGGCCAGGAGCTCACTGAAGCTTTCTTT; cdr3_aa: CASSLGQELTEAFF
cdr3_length: 16; d_call: TRBD2; v_call: TRBV20-1; j_call: TRBJ2-3; clone_size: many; cdr3_nt: TGCAGTGCTAGGGGGGTTGGCGGGGGGGCCCCAGATACGCAGTATTTT; cdr3_aa: CSARGVGGGAPDTQYF
cdr3_length: 16; d_call: .; v_call: TRBV6-4; j_call: TRBJ1-5; clone_size: .; cdr3_nt: TGTGCCCCCCCCCCGGGTCAACCGGGAGTATCCTTGCCCCAGCATTTT; cdr3_aa: CAPPPGQPGVSLPQHF
cdr3_length: 13; d_call: .; v_call: TRBV13; j_call: TRBJ2-2; clone_size: many; cdr3_nt: TGTGCCAGCAGCTTCCGTAACACCGGGGAGCTGTTTTTT; cdr3_aa: CASSFRNTGELFF
cdr3_length: 16; d_call: .; v_call: TRBV6-2/TRBV6-3; j_call: TRBJ2-3; clone_size: .; cdr3_nt: TGTGCCAGCAGTTTAATGGCTTCAGAGGGGCCAGATACGCAGTATTTT; cdr3_aa: CASSLMASEGPDTQYF
cdr3_length: 16; d_call: TRBD2; v_call: TRBV4-3; j_call: TRBJ2-7; clone_size: .; cdr3_nt: TGCGCCAGCAGCCAAGAACTAGCGGGGACCTCCTACGAGCAGTACTTC; cdr3_aa: CASSQELAGTSYEQYF
cdr3_length: 15; d_call: .; v_call: TRBV2; j_call: TRBJ1-2; clone_size: .; cdr3_nt: TGTGCCAGCACCGACCGGCGCCCAACTAACTATGGCTACACCTTC; cdr3_aa: CASTDRRPTNYGYTF
cdr3_length: 15; d_call: .; v_call: TRBV19; j_call: TRBJ1-5; clone_size: few; cdr3_nt: TGTGCCAGTAGTATGTCAGGGGCTAACAATCAGCCCCAGCATTTT; cdr3_aa: CASSMSGANNQPQHF
cdr3_length: 15; d_call: .; v_call: TRBV5-6; j_call: TRBJ2-3; clone_size: few; cdr3_nt: TGTGCCAGCAGCTTGGAAAGGACTAAGAGAGATACGCAGTATTTT; cdr3_aa: CASSLERTKRDTQYF
cdr3_length: 18; d_call: .; v_call: TRBV23-1; j_call: TRBJ2-1; clone_size: .; cdr3_nt: TGCGCCAGCAGTCAACGGCGGGGACGGCGGAGCTCCTACAATGAGCAGTTCTTC; cdr3_aa: CASSQRRGRRSSYNEQFF
cdr3_length: 16; d_call: .; v_call: TRBV20-1; j_call: TRBJ2-1; clone_size: .; cdr3_nt: TGCAGTGCTAGTTGGGTATCGCGGGGAACCTACAATGAGCAGTTCTTC; cdr3_aa: CSASWVSRGTYNEQFF
cdr3_length: 16; d_call: TRBD2; v_call: TRBV11-2; j_call: TRBJ2-7; clone_size: few; cdr3_nt: TGTGCCAGCAGCTTAAGTAGCGGGAGGGAAGCCTACGAGCAGTACTTC; cdr3_aa: CASSLSSGREAYEQYF
cdr3_length: 14; d_call: .; v_call: TRBV7-9; j_call: TRBJ2-2; clone_size: .; cdr3_nt: TGTGCCAGCAGCGAGACACAGAACACCGGGGAGCTGTTTTTT; cdr3_aa: CASSETQNTGELFF
cdr3_length: 13; d_call: .; v_call: TRBV29-1; j_call: TRBJ1-2; clone_size: many; cdr3_nt: TGCAGCGTTGACTCCCAGGCTCACTATGGCTACACCTTC; cdr3_aa: CSVDSQAHYGYTF
cdr3_length: 17; d_call: .; v_call: TRBV7-9; j_call: TRBJ2-2; clone_size: .; cdr3_nt: TGTGCCAGCAGCTTAGTTGTGAACACCCGACAAGCCGGGGAGCTGTTTTTT; cdr3_aa: CASSLVVNTRQAGELFF
cdr3_length: 16; d_call: .; v_call: TRBV7-9; j_call: TRBJ2-1; clone_size: .; cdr3_nt: TGTGCCAGCAGCTTATCCGGGACGGGGGTTTACAATGAGCAGTTCTTC; cdr3_aa: CASSLSGTGVYNEQFF
cdr3_length: 16; d_call: TRBD2; v_call: TRBV19; j_call: TRBJ2-6; clone_size: .; cdr3_nt: TGTGCCAGTAGTACCGCGGGGGGCTCTGGGGCCAACGTCCTGACTTTC; cdr3_aa: CASSTAGGSGANVLTF
cdr3_length: 13; d_call: .; v_call: TRBV6-1; j_call: TRBJ2-7; clone_size: few; cdr3_nt: TGTGCCAGTCTACTGGGGGTCGCCTACGAGCAGTACTTC; cdr3_aa: CASLLGVAYEQYF
cdr3_length: 18; d_call: .; v_call: TRBV5-3; j_call: TRBJ2-7; clone_size: .; cdr3_nt: TGTGCCAGCAGCTTGGCCCAATGGTCCGCAGGCGGTACCTACGCGCAGTACTTC; cdr3_aa: CASSLAQWSAGGTYAQYF
cdr3_length: 15; d_call: TRBD2; v_call: TRBV5-3; j_call: TRBJ2-1; clone_size: .; cdr3_nt: TGTGCCAGCAGCTTGGGGGTCGGGACTAAGGATGAGCAGTTCTTC; cdr3_aa: CASSLGVGTKDEQFF
cdr3_length: 15; d_call: .; v_call: TRBV18; j_call: TRBJ1-5; clone_size: many; cdr3_nt: TGTGCCAGCTCACGGGACACAGGGCCCATGTATCCCCAGCATTTT; cdr3_aa: CASSRDTGPMYPQHF
cdr3_length: 13; d_call: TRBD1; v_call: TRBV30; j_call: TRBJ2-7; clone_size: .; cdr3_nt: TGTGCCTGGAGTGGGGGCAGGGGGCACGAGCGGTACTTC; cdr3_aa: CAWSGGRGHERYF
cdr3_length: 16; d_call: .; v_call: TRBV4-1; j_call: TRBJ1-4; clone_size: .; cdr3_nt: TGCGCCAGCAGCCCAGCGGAGACTCCAACTAATGAAAAACTGTGTTTT; cdr3_aa: CASSPAETPTNEKLCF
cdr3_length: 16; d_call: TRBD2; v_call: TRBV6-6; j_call: TRBJ2-3; clone_size: .; cdr3_nt: TGTGCCAGCAGTTCGGGAGCGGGAGGGTCCCTTAATACGCAGTATTTT; cdr3_aa: CASSSGAGGSLNTQYF
cdr3_length: 17; d_call: TRBD1; v_call: TRBV7-2; j_call: TRBJ1-1; clone_size: many; cdr3_nt: TGTGCCAGCAGCTTAGTGACCCTAGGGACAGGGTGGACTGAAGCTTTCTTT; cdr3_aa: CASSLVTLGTGWTEAFF
cdr3_length: 12; d_call: .; v_call: TRBV30; j_call: TRBJ2-7; clone_size: many; cdr3_nt: TGTGCCTGGAGTGAGGGGGTCTACGAGCAGTACTTC; cdr3_aa: CAWSEGVYEQYF
cdr3_length: 12; d_call: .; v_call: TRBV6-6; j_call: TRBJ2-1; clone_size: few; cdr3_nt: TGTGCCAGCCGCCCCGACCGCAATGAGCAGTTCTTC; cdr3_aa: CASRPDRNEQFF
cdr3_length: 15; d_call: TRBD2; v_call: TRBV20-1; j_call: TRBJ2-1; clone_size: few; cdr3_nt: TGCAGTGCTAGAGATGGACTAGCGGGAAGCAATGAGCAGTTCTTC; cdr3_aa: CSARDGLAGSNEQFF
cdr3_length: 13; d_call: .; v_call: TRBV28; j_call: TRBJ1-1; clone_size: many; cdr3_nt: TGTGCCAGCAGTTGGGACGGCAACACTGAAGCTTTCTTT; cdr3_aa: CASSWDGNTEAFF
cdr3_length: 19; d_call: .; v_call: TRBV27; j_call: TRBJ1-1; clone_size: .; cdr3_nt: TGTGCCAGCAGTTTATTTCCCTTCCCCGGGGCCGGCATGAACACTGAAGCTTTCTTT; cdr3_aa: CASSLFPFPGAGMNTEAFF
cdr3_length: 13; d_call: .; v_call: TRBV20-1; j_call: TRBJ2-7; clone_size: few; cdr3_nt: TGCAGTGCTAGAGGTCAGCACGGCTACGAGCAGTACTTC; cdr3_aa: CSARGQHGYEQYF
cdr3_length: 15; d_call: .; v_call: TRBV20-1; j_call: TRBJ1-1; clone_size: few; cdr3_nt: TGCAGTGCTGGGGCTTATGGGACCATGAACACTGAAGCTTTCTTT; cdr3_aa: CSAGAYGTMNTEAFF